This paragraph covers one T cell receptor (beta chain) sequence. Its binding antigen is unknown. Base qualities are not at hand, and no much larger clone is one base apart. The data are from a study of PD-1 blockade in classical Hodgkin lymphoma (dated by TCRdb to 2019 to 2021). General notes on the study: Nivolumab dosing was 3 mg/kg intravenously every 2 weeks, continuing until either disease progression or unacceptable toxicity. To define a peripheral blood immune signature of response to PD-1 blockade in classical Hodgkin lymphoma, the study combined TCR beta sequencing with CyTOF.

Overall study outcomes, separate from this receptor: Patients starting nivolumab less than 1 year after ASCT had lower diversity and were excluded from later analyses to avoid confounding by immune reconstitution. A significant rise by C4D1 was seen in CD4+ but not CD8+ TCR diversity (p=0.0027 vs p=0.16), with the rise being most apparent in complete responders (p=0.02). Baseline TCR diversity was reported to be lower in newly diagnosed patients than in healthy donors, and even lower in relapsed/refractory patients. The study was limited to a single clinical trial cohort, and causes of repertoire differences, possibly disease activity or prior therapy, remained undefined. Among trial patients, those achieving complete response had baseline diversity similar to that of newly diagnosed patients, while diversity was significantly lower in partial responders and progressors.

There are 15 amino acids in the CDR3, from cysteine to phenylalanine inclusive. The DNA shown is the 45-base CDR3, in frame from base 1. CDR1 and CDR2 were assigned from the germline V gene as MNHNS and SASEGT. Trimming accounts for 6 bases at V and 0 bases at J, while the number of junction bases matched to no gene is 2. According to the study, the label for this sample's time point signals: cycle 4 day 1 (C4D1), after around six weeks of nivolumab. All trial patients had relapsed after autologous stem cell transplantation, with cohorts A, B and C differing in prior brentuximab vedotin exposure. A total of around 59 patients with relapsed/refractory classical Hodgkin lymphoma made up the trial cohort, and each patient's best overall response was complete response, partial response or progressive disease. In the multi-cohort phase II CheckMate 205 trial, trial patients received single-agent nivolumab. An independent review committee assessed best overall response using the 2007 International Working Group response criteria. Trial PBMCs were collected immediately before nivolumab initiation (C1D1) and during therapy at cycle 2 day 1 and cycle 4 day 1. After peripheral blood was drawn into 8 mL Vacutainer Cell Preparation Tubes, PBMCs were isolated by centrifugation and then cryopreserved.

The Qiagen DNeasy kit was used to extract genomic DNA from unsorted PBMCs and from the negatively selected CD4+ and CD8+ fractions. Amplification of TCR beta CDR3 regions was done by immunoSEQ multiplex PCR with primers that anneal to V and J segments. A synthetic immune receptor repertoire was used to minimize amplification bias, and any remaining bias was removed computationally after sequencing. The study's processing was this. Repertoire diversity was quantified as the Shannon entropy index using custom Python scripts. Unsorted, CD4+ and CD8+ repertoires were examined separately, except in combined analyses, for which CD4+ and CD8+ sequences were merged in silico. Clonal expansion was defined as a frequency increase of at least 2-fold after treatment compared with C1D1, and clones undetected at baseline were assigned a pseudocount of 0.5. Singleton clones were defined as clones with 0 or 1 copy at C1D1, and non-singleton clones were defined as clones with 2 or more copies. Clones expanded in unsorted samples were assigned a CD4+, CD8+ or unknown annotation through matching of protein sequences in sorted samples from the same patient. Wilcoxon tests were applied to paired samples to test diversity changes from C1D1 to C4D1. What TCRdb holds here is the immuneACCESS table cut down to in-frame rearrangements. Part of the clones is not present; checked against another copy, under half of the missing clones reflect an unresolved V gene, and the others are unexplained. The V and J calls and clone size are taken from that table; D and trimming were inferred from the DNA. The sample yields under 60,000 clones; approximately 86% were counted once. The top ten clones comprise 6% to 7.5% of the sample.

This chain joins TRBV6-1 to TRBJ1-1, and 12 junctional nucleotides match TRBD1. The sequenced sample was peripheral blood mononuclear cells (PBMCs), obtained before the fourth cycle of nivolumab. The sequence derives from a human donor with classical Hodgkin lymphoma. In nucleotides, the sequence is TGTGCCAGCAGGAGGGACAGGGGGCTGAACACTGAAGCTTTCTTT. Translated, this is CASRRDRGLNTEAFF.